The 25 T cell receptor beta chains below were found in one sample sequenced in a study of blood T cell repertoires in COVID-19 (dated by TCRdb to the early 2020s). Library creation used the immunoSEQ multiplex PCR assay. In its TCRdb copy, this immuneACCESS table keeps in-frame sequences only and misses some clones. Where compared with another copy, unresolved V genes explain less than half of these, and the others have no known cause. The sample table contains 95,000 to 150,000 clones; only one count was recorded for about two thirds of them. About 0.85% of the sample lies in the top ten. The specimen sequenced was peripheral blood. The receptors were gathered from a human donor with acute or convalescent COVID-19. The donor label of this sample is uncertain.

CDR3 in amino acids: CASSSLRGAGVGEQYV. The CDR3 nucleotides are TGTGCCAGCAGCTCATTGCGGGGGGCAGGGGTAGGCGAGCAGTACGTC. The V and J genes are TRBV11-2 and TRBJ2-7; 8 nucleotides agree with TRBD2. The V and J ends lost 4 bases and 6 bases, in that order; junction bases with no gene match: 14. Looked up from germline, CDR1 is SGHAT and CDR2 is FQNNGV. The CDR3 is 16 amino acids.

The chain employs TRBV6-5 and TRBJ1-1; the D gene is possibly TRBD1 (5 bases). Germline-derived CDR1 and CDR2 are MNHEY and SVGAGI. Trimming took off 5 bases at V and 1 base at J, with 11 bases between the two ends. The CDR3 is made up of 14 amino acids. CDR3 residues: CASSPGGTNTEAFF. CDR3 coding DNA: TGTGCCAGCAGTCCCGGGGGGACGAACACTGAAGCTTTCTTT.

This clone is a singleton in its sample. J is TRBJ2-1 and V is TRBV5-4, with TRBD2 matching 10 bases. Germline V lookup: CDR1 SGHNT, CDR2 YYREEE (reference sequence). There are 14 residues in the CDR3. J lost 9 bases, V lost 0 bases, and 3 bases had no gene match. DNA for the CDR3: TGTGCCAGCAGCTTGGGGTTAGCGGGGGGTGAGCAGTTCTTC. It specifies CASSLGLAGGEQFF.

The chain recombines TRBV6-5 with TRBJ2-5; D perhaps matches TRBD1 (6 bases). This CDR3 has 12 amino acids. Trimming pared 7 bases from V and 9 bases from J, leaving 15 bases between. Germline assignment: CDR1 MNHEY and CDR2 SVGAGI. The DNA for the CDR3 is TGTGCCAGCACGGCCTCAGGGGTGGCCCAGTACTTC. Translation gives CASTASGVAQYF.

This clone was seen many times. The V call is TRBV2, the J call TRBJ2-5, with D possibly TRBD1 on 6 matching bases. The V and J ends lost 4 bases and 4 bases respectively, with 10 bases between them. The germline CDR1 and CDR2 sequences are SNHLY and FYNNEI. The CDR3 runs to 13 residues. CDR3 sequence reads: CASSAGQRETQYF. As DNA, the CDR3 is TGTGCCAGCAGTGCCGGACAGCGAGAGACCCAGTACTTC.

The chain has TRBV7-2 and TRBJ2-1; 12 bases are shared with TRBD2. This CDR3 is built from 14 residues. Germline CDR1 reads SGHTA; CDR2 reads FQGNSA. The trim removed 1 base at V and 13 bases at J, leaving 5 bases unmatched. This CDR3 is CASSLVLAGGYQFF. The CDR3 DNA follows: TGTGCCAGCAGCTTAGTCCTAGCGGGGGGGTATCAGTTCTTC.

The rearrangement uses TRBV5-1 and TRBJ2-5; 9 bases align to TRBD2. The CDR3 totals 16 residues. With V trimmed by 0 bases and J by 2 bases, 5 bases remained unmatched. Germline assignment: CDR1 SGHRS and CDR2 YFSETQ. The CDR3 sequence is CASSLGPSGVQETQYF. As DNA, the CDR3 is TGCGCCAGCAGCTTGGGCCCTAGCGGGGTACAAGAGACCCAGTACTTC.

A few counts support this clone. V usage is TRBV9 and J usage is TRBJ1-3; D uncertain. V lost 6 bases and J 0 bases, leaving 13 bases between the germline ends. This CDR3 has 15 amino acids. Germline CDR1 SGDLS, CDR2 YYNGEE. The CDR3 protein is CASTPRLSSGNTIYF. The CDR3 DNA is TGTGCCAGCACCCCCCGATTGAGCTCTGGAAACACCATATATTTT. Full variable domain (missing parts from reference TRBV9 and TRBJ1-3): DSGVTQTPKHLITATGQRVTLRCSPRSGDLSVYWYQQSLDQGLQFLIQYYNGEERAKGNILERFSAQQFPDLHSELNLSSLELGDSALYFCASTPRLSSGNTIYFGEGSWLTVV.

The chain has TRBV12-5 and TRBJ2-7, with 8 bases that match TRBD1. V gave up 1 base and J gave up 1 base; unmatched junction bases: 6. The CDR3 covers 16 residues. Germline loops: CDR1 LGHNT, CDR2 FRNRAP. CDR3 bases: TGTGCTAGTGGTTTGGGACAGGGGCGGGTTTCCTACGAGCAGTACTTC. This sequence encodes CASGLGQGRVSYEQYF.

The chain couples TRBV6-1 to TRBJ2-7, with D unclear. Looked up from germline, CDR1 is MNHNS and CDR2 is SASEGT. CDR3 length: 11 residues. Trimming took 3 bases from V and 6 from J, leaving 6 bases between them. CDR3: CASSESLEQYV. CDR3 coding DNA: TGTGCCAGCAGTGAGTCCCTCGAGCAGTACGTC.

This clone was detected a few times. This chain joins TRBV20-1 and TRBJ1-2, with 7 bases aligning to TRBD1. The CDR3 extends over 11 amino acids. Per germline, CDR1 DFQATT and CDR2 SNEGSKA (reference sequence). With V trimmed by 3 bases and J by 8 bases, 3 bases remained unmatched. The CDR3 loop is CSARGTEGYTF. In nucleotides, the CDR3 is TGCAGTGCTAGGGGGACAGAAGGCTACACCTTC.

The genes are TRBV5-4 and TRBJ2-7; TRBD1 is a possible D gene (5 bases). The CDR3 consists of 16 residues. In germline, CDR1 is SGHNT, CDR2 YYREEE (reference sequence). V shed 0 bases and J shed 3 bases, with 16 bases lying between them. The CDR3 sequence: CASSLELQGLNYEQYF. The CDR3, as DNA: TGTGCCAGCAGCTTGGAATTGCAGGGCCTCAACTACGAGCAGTACTTC.

CDR3 amino acids: CASSSRGSGGGYTQYF. DNA of the CDR3: TGTGCCAGCAGCTCCCGGGGATCCGGGGGGGGGTATACGCAGTATTTT. This chain uses TRBV9 with TRBJ2-3; TRBD2 matches at 8 bases. The CDR3 length is 16 residues. J was trimmed by 7 bases and V by 4 bases; bases with no gene match: 14. Germline V gene sequence: CDR1 SGDLS, CDR2 YYNGEE.

The rearrangement links TRBV5-6 to TRBJ1-3, with no clear D. V lost 4 bases and J 2 bases, leaving 7 bases between the germline ends. The CDR3 length is 13 residues. Germline CDR1 is SGHDT and CDR2 is YYEEEE. CDR3: CASSRGTGNTIYF. CDR3 DNA sequence: TGTGCCAGCAGCCGGGGTACTGGAAACACCATATATTTT. Supplemented by reference TRBV5-6 and TRBJ1-3, the full variable domain reads DAGVTQSPTHLIKTRGQQVTLRCSPKSGHDTVSWYQQALGQGPQFIFQYYEEEERQRGNFPDRFSGHQFPNYSSELNVNALLLGDSALYLCASSRGTGNTIYFGEGSWLTVV.

The CDR3 reads CASSTHRGGTDTQYF. Written as DNA, the CDR3 is TGTGCCAGCAGTACTCACAGGGGGGGTACAGATACGCAGTATTTT. The chain links TRBV11-2 to TRBJ2-3; the D gene is possibly TRBD1 (8 bases). Trimming removed 6 bases at V and 3 bases at J, with 16 bases between. Germline lookup yields CDR1 SGHAT and CDR2 FQNNGV. The CDR3 sequence is 15 residues long.

The chain employs TRBV28 and TRBJ2-3, with D possibly TRBD1 on 6 matching bases. Between the trimmed V and J ends, which lost 6 bases and 0 bases, there was a span of 19 bases. CDR1 and CDR2 from the germline V gene are MDHEN and SYDVKM. The CDR3 sequence is 17 residues long. The CDR3 DNA reads TGTGCCAGCAGGGATTGGGGACAAGGCTCTAGCACAGATACGCAGTATTTT. It specifies CASRDWGQGSSTDTQYF.

At least ten counts were recorded for this clone. The rearrangement uses TRBV11-2 and TRBJ1-6; D is possibly TRBD1 (6 bases). The length of the CDR3 is 16 residues. V lost 4 bases, J lost 2 bases, and 12 bases lay in between. Germline loops: CDR1 SGHAT, CDR2 FQNNGV. In DNA form, the CDR3 reads TGTGCCAGCAGCTCCTTGGGGGCTACCTATAATTCACCCCTCCACTTT. Its translation is CASSSLGATYNSPLHF.

The gene calls are TRBV5-1 and TRBJ2-3; 11 bases fit TRBD2. The CDR3 spans 15 residues. Trimming took 6 bases from V and 4 from J; bases not matched to a gene: 7. CDR1 SGHRS and CDR2 YFSETQ come from the germline V gene. The CDR3 DNA follows: TGCGCCAGCAATCCGGGACTAGCGGTCCCAGATACGCAGTATTTT. It specifies CASNPGLAVPDTQYF.

This clone has a single count. Other DNA sequences in the same sample also yield this CDR3. The chain is built from TRBV3-1 (or the pseudogene TRBV3-2) and TRBJ2-3; no reliable D call. The CDR3 is 12 amino acids. Germline V gene sequence: CDR1 LGHDT, CDR2 YNNKEL (reference sequence). V was pared by 0 bases and J by 10 bases, with 8 bases between. The CDR3 DNA reads as TGTGCCAGCAGCCAAGACCTGGCTCCGCAGTATTTT. It codes for CASSQDLAPQYF.

The CDR3 spells CASSVMGLAGETQYF. CDR3 sequence (DNA): TGTGCCAGCAGCGTTATGGGACTAGCAGGGGAGACCCAGTACTTC. The genes are TRBV9 and TRBJ2-5, with 9 bases that match TRBD2. Unmatched junction bases numbered 7, after V lost 2 bases and J lost 5 bases. The CDR3 extends over 15 amino acids. Germline CDR1 SGDLS, CDR2 YYNGEE. The complete variable domain, with remaining parts taken from reference TRBV9 and TRBJ2-5, reads DSGVTQTPKHLITATGQRVTLRCSPRSGDLSVYWYQQSLDQGLQFLIQYYNGEERAKGNILERFSAQQFPDLHSELNLSSLELGDSALYFCASSVMGLAGETQYFGPGTRLLVL.

The genes are TRBV24-1 and TRBJ2-1; D is ambiguous. The V and J ends lost 1 base and 6 bases respectively, with 6 bases between them. Germline lookup yields CDR1 KGHDR and CDR2 SFDVKD. CDR3 length: 13 residues. The CDR3 protein is CATSDFRSNEQFF. The CDR3 DNA follows: TGTGCCACCAGTGATTTCCGGAGCAATGAGCAGTTCTTC.

This clone was counted only a few times. The gene calls are TRBV15 and TRBJ1-1; a weak D match, TRBD1 (5 bases). CDR3 size: 14 residues. Germline loops: CDR1 LNHNV, CDR2 YYDKDF (reference sequence). Trimming shortened V by 0 bases and J by 9 bases, and 14 bases separated the two germline ends. CDR3 in amino acids: CATSRDRGSLKAFF. CDR3 bases: TGTGCCACCAGCAGAGATAGGGGCAGTTTGAAAGCTTTCTTT.

This clone was counted a single time. This chain uses TRBV4-2 with TRBJ1-2, with D perhaps TRBD1 (5 bases). This CDR3 contains 11 residues. Trimming stripped 1 base from V and 10 bases from J, with 7 bases between. Germline CDR1 and CDR2: LGHNA and YNFKEQ. The CDR3 nucleotides read TGTGCCAGCAGCCAAGGGGGCTCCTACACCTTC. Amino acid sequence: CASSQGGSYTF.

This chain uses TRBV7-3 with TRBJ1-1; D perhaps matches TRBD1 (5 bases). Trimming removed 5 bases at V and 4 bases at J, with 11 bases between. Per the germline V gene, CDR1 is SGHTA and CDR2 is FQGTGA. The CDR3 loop spans 13 amino acids. CDR3 DNA: TGTGCCAGCAGCCGTCAGGGAGGCACTGAAGCTTTCTTT. This gives the protein CASSRQGGTEAFF.

The chain uses TRBV6-5 and TRBJ1-2; TRBD1 agrees at 12 bases. The CDR3 loop spans 14 amino acids. Per germline, CDR1 MNHEY and CDR2 SVGAGI. Trimming took 6 bases from V and 7 from J; bases not matched to a gene: 6. The CDR3 nucleotides are TGTGCCAGCAGATTCGGGACAGGGGGCGGTGGCTACACCTTC. It encodes CASRFGTGGGGYTF.